Reported below is one T cell receptor beta chain. Antigen unknown. The germline CDR1 and CDR2 sequences are SNHLY and FYNNEI. This CDR3 comprises 16 residues. V shed 5 bases and J 5 bases; nucleotides not matched to a gene: 11. Assay used: immunoSEQ multiplex PCR; TCRdb lists only in-frame clones, some missing. Of about 82,000 clones in the sample, around 93% are singletons; the top ten hold less than 0.45%. These data are taken from a study of graft-versus-host responses after intestinal transplantation. On the study more broadly: Anti-thymocyte globulin served as induction for all recipients, who then took tacrolimus and steroids for about three years.

The study, taken as a whole, reports: GvH clones occurred in recipient marrow; some first appeared in ileum or blood.

This sequence was found in a human donor who was the organ donor for an intestinal transplant. Source: unstimulated CD4+ T cells sorted from spleen or lymph node cells, taken before transplant. The gene calls are TRBV2 and TRBJ2-7; 11 positions match TRBD2. The CDR3 DNA reads TGTGCCAGCAGTTTGAGACTAGCGGGAATGGGGGACGAGCAGTACTTC. Its translation: CASSLRLAGMGDEQYF.